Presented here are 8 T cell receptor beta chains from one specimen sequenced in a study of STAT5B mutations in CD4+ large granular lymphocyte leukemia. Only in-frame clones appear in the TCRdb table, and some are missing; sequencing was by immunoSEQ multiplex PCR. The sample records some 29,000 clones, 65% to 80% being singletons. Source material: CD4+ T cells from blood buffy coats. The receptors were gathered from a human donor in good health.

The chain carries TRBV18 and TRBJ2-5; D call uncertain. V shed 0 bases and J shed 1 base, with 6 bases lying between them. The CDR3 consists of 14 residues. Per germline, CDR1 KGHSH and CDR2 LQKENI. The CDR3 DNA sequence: TGTGCCAGCTCACCACCTGTAGGCCAAGAGACCCAGTACTTC. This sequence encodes CASSPPVGQETQYF.

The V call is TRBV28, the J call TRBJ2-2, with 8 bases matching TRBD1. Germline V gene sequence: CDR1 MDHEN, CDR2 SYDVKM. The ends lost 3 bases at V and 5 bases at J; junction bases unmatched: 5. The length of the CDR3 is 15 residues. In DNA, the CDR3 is TGTGCCAGCAGTTTCTGGGACAGGATGACCGGGGAGCTGTTTTTT. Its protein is CASSFWDRMTGELFF. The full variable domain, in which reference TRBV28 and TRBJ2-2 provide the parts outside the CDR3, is DVKVTQSSRYLVKRTGEKVFLECVQDMDHENMFWYRQDPGLGLRLIYFSYDVKMKEKGDIPEGYSVSREKKERFSLILESASTNQTSMYLCASSFWDRMTGELFFGEGSRLTVL.

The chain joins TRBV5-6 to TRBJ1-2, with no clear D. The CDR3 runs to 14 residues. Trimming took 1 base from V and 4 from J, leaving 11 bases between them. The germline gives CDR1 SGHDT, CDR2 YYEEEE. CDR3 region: CASSLSQSGYGYTF. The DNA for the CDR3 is TGTGCCAGCAGCTTGTCCCAGTCTGGCTATGGCTACACCTTC.

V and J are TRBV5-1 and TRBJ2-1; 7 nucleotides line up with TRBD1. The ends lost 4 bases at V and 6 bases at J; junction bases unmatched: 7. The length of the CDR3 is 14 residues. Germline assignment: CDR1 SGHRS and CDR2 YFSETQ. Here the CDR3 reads CASSHHDRANEQFF. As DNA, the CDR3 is TGCGCCAGCAGCCACCATGACAGGGCCAATGAGCAGTTCTTC.

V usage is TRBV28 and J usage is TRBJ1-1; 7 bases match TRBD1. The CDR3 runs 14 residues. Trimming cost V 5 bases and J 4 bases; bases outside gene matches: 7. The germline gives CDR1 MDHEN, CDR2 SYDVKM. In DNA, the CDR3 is TGTGCCAGCAGTAAATACACAGGGGTCACTGAAGCTTTCTTT. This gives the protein CASSKYTGVTEAFF.

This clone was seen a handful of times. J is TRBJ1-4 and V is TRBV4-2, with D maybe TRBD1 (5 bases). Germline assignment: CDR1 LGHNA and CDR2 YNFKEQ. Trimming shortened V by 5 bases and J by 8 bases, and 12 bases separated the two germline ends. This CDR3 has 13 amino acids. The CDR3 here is CASSTGGEEKLFF. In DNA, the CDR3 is TGTGCCAGCAGCACGGGGGGAGAGGAAAAACTGTTTTTT.

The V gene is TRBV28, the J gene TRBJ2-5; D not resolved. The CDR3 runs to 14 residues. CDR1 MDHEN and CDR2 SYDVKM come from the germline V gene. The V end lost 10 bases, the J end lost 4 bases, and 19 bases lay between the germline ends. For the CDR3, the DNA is TGTGCCACCTCTGGCAGTCCAGTACGAGAGACCCAGTACTTC. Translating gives CATSGSPVRETQYF.

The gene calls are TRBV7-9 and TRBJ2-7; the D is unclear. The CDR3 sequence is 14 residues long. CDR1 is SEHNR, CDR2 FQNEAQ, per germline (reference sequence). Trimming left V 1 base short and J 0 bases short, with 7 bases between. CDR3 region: CASSLEVSSYEQYF. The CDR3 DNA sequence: TGTGCCAGCAGCTTAGAGGTCAGCTCCTACGAGCAGTACTTC. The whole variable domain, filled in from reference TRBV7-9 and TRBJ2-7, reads DTGVSQNPRHKITKRGQNVTFRCDPISEHNRLYWYRQTLGQGPEFLTYFQNEAQLEKSRLLSDRFSAERPKGSFSTLEIQRTEQGDSAMYLCASSLEVSSYEQYFGPGTRLTVT.